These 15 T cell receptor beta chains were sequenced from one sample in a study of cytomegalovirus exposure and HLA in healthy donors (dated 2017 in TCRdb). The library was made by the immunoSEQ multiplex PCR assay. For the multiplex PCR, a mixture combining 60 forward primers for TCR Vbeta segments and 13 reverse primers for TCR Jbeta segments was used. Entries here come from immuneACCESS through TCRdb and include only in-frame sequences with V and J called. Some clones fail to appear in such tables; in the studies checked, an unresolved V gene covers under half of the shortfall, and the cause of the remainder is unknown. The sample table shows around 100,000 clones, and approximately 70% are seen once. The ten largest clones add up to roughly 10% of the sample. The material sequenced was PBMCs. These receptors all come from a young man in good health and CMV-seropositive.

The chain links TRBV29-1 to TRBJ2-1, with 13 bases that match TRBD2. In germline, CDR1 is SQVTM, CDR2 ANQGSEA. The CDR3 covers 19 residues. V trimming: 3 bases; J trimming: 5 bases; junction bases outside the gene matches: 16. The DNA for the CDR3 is TGCAGCGTTGACGGCATATGGACTAGCGGGAGCCAAACGGACAATGAGCAGTTCTTC. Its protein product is CSVDGIWTSGSQTDNEQFF.

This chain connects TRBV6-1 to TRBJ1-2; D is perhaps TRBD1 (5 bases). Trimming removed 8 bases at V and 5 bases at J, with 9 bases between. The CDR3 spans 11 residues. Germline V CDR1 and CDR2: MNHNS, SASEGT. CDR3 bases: TGTGCCAGCGACAGTTATTATGGCTACACCTTC. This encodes CASDSYYGYTF.

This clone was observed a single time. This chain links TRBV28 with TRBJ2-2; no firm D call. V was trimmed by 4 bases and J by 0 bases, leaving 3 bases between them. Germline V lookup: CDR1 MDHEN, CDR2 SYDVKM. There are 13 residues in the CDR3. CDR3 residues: CASSSTNTGELFF. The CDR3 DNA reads TGTGCCAGCAGTTCTACGAACACCGGGGAGCTGTTTTTT.

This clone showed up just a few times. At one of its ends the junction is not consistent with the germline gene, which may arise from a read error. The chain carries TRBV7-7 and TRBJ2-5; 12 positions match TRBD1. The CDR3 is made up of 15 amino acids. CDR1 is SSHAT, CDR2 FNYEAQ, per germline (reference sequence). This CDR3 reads CASSPGTGGKETQYF. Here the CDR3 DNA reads TGTGCTAGCAGCCCCGGGACAGGGGGCAAAGAGACCCAGTACTTC.

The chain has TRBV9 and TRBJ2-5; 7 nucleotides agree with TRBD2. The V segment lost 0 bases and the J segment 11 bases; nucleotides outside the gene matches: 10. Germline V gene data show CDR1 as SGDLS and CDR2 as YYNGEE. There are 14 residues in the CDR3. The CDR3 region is CASSVDLRASGQYF. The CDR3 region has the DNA TGTGCCAGCAGCGTAGATCTTCGGGCTAGCGGACAGTACTTC.

In DNA, the CDR3 is TGTGCCTGGAGTGTAAGGGGACAGGGGGCAGGGAATGAAAAACTGTTTTTT. Protein sequence: CAWSVRGQGAGNEKLFF. The rearrangement links TRBV30 to TRBJ1-4, with 12 bases matching TRBD1. Trimming removed 0 bases from V and 5 bases from J; junction bases left unmatched: 7. Germline CDR1 GTSNPN, CDR2 SVGIG (reference sequence). This CDR3 is built from 17 residues. The full variable domain, in which reference TRBV30 and TRBJ1-4 provide the parts outside the CDR3, is SQTIHQWPATLVQPVGSPLSLECTVEGTSNPNLYWYRQAAGRGLQLLFYSVGIGQISSEVPQNLSASRPQDRQFILSSKKLLLSDSGFYLCAWSVRGQGAGNEKLFFGSGTQLSVL.

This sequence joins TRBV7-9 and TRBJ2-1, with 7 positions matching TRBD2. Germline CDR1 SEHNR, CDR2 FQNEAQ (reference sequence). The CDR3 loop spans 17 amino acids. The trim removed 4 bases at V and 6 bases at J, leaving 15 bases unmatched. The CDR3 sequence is CASSSVGGIAVLNEQFF. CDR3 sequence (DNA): TGTGCCAGCAGCTCGGTCGGGGGGATAGCGGTACTCAATGAGCAGTTCTTC.

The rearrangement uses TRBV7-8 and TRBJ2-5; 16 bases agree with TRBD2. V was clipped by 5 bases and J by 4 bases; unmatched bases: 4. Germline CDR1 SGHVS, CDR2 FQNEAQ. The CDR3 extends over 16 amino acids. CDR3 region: CASSVGLAGGPETQYF. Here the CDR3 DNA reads TGTGCCAGCAGCGTGGGACTAGCGGGAGGGCCAGAGACCCAGTACTTC.

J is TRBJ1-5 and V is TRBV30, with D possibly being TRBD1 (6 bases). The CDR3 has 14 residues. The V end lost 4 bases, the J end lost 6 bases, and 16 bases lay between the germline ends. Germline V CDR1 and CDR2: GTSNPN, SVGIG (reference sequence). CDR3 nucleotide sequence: TGTGCCTGGACGAAAGGGGGGGCAGGTCAGCCCCAGCATTTT. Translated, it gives CAWTKGGAGQPQHF.

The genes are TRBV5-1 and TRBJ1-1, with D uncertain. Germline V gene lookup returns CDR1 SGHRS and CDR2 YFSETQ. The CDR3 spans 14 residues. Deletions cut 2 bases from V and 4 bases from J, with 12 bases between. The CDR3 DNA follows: TGCGCCAGCAGCTTACTCCCCTATGGCACTGAAGCTTTCTTT. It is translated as CASSLLPYGTEAFF.

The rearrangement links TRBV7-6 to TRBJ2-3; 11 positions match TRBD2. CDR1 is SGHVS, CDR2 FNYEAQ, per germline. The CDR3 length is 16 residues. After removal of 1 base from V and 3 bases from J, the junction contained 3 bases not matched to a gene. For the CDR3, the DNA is TGTGCCAGCAGCTTAGTCACTAGCGGGAGAACAGATACGCAGTATTTT. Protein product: CASSLVTSGRTDTQYF.

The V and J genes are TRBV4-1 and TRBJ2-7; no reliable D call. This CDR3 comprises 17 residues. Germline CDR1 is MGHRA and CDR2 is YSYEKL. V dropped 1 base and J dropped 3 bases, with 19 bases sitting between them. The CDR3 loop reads CASSQGSMGGLIYEQYF. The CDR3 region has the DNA TGCGCCAGCAGCCAAGGGAGCATGGGTGGATTGATCTACGAGCAGTACTTC.

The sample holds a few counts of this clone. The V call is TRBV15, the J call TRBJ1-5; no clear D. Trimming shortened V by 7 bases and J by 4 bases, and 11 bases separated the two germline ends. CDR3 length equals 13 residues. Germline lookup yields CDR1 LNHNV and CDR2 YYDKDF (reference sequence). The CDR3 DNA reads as TGTGCCACCACTCCCCGCCTAAATCAGCCCCAGCATTTT. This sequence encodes CATTPRLNQPQHF. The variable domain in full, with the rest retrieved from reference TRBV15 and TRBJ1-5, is DAMVIQNPRYQVTQFGKPVTLSCSQTLNHNVMYWYQQKSSQAPKLLFHYYDKDFNNEADTPDNFQSRRPNTSFCFLDIRSPGLGDTAMYLCATTPRLNQPQHFGDGTRLSIL.

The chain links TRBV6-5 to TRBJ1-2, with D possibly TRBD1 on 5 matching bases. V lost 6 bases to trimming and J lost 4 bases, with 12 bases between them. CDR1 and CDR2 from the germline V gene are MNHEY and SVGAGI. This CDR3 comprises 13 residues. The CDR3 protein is CASRAGGSYGYTF. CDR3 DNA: TGTGCCAGCAGGGCGGGGGGGAGCTATGGCTACACCTTC.

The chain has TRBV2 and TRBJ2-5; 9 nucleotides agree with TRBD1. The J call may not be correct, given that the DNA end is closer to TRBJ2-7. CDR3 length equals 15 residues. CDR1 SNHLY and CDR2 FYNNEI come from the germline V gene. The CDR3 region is CASSEEGQGTYEQYF. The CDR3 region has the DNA TGTGCCAGCAGTGAAGAGGGACAGGGTACCTACGAGCAGTACTTC.